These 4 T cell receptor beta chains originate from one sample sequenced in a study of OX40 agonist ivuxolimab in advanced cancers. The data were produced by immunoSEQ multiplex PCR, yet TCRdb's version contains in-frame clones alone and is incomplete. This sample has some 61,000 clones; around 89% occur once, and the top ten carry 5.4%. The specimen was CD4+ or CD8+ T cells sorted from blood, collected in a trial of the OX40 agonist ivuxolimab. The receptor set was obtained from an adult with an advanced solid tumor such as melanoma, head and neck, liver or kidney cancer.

The CDR3 nucleotides are TGTGCCAGCAGCTTGCGAGGGGGCACAGGGATCAACTACGAGCAGTACTTC. Protein sequence: CASSLRGGTGINYEQYF. This sequence joins TRBV5-5 and TRBJ2-5; TRBD1 matches at 7 bases. Near its end, the DNA agrees better with TRBJ2-7, so the J call may be wrong. Germline CDR1 reads SGHKS; CDR2 reads YYEKEE (reference sequence). The CDR3 loop spans 17 amino acids.

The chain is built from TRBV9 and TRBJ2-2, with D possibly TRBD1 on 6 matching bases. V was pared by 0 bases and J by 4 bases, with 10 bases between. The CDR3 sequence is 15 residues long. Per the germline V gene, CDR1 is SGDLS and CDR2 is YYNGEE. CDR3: CASSVGGTSTGELFF. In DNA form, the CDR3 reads TGTGCCAGCAGCGTAGGAGGGACATCCACCGGGGAGCTGTTTTTT. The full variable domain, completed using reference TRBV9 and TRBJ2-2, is DSGVTQTPKHLITATGQRVTLRCSPRSGDLSVYWYQQSLDQGLQFLIQYYNGEERAKGNILERFSAQQFPDLHSELNLSSLELGDSALYFCASSVGGTSTGELFFGEGSRLTVL.

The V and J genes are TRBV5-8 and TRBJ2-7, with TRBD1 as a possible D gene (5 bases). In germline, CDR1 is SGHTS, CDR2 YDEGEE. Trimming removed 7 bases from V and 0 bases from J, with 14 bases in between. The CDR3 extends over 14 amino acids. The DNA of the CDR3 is TGTGCCAGCTCCTGGGGCCGGAGCTCCTACGAGCAGTACTTC. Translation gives CASSWGRSSYEQYF.

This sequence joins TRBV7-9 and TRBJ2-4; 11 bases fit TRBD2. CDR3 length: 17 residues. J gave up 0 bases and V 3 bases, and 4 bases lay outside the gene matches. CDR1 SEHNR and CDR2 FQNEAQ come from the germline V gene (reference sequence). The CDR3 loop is CASSLGTSGLAKNIQYF. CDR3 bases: TGTGCCAGCAGCTTGGGGACTAGCGGACTAGCCAAAAACATTCAGTACTTC.